This TCR beta chain came from a study of blood T cell repertoires in COVID-19. Study-level information: PBMCs, B-cell-depleted T cells, or T cells provided the cDNA or gDNA that made up the material.

Under the authors' procedure: Estimation of nucleated cell counts relied on the amplification of reference gene primers. The data were produced by immunoSEQ multiplex PCR, yet TCRdb's version contains in-frame clones alone and is incomplete. The V and J calls and clone size are taken from that table; D and trimming were inferred from the DNA. This table holds about 230,000 clones, under 90% found once. The CDR3 covers 14 residues. The germline CDR1 and CDR2 sequences are SGHNT and YYREEE (reference sequence). V gave up 4 bases and J gave up 1 base, with 11 bases separating them. Patients of the Seattle cohort, enrolled during active infection, were followed longitudinally.

The chain is built from TRBV5-4 and TRBJ1-1, with D uncertain. The receptor's source is a man aged 45 to 65 with COVID-19, enrolled during active disease. Material: peripheral blood. This CDR3 reads CASSSRRENTEAFF. CDR3 coding DNA: TGTGCCAGCAGCAGCAGACGGGAGAACACTGAAGCTTTCTTT.